This record covers a single T cell receptor (beta chain). Its cognate antigen is unknown. TCR cDNA, made by 5'RACE template switching, carried an added universal primer site and UMIs. TCRdb re-derived calls from the 5' RACE reads in MiXCR, one entry per CDR3 protein. This sample carries around 350,000 distinct CDR3 sequences, roughly 11% of them seen once, and the ten largest clones take around 20%. The CDR3 length is 14 residues. V was trimmed by 2 bases and J by 4 bases, leaving 11 bases between them. These data originate in a study of T cells after yellow fever vaccination. Findings and limits, study-wide: Post-booster repertoires contained most primary-vaccination clones again (approximately 97% CD4, roughly 90% CD8). There was a possibility that FACS-sorted repertoires contained abundant clonotypes contaminating from the bulk population. Compared with primary, the secondary response was weaker and peaked at day 5, not 15.

The sequence was obtained from a man aged 18 to 30 who received the YFV17D yellow fever vaccine. The specimen comprised PBMCs, sampled on the day of the first yellow fever vaccination. The rearrangement joins TRBV12-3 or TRBV12-4 to TRBJ2-5; perhaps TRBD1 as D (6 bases). For the CDR3, the DNA is TGTGCCAGCAGTTTATGGGGCAGGGGAGAGACCCAGTACTTC. Its translation is CASSLWGRGETQYF.